Following are 23 T cell receptor beta chains from one sample sequenced in a study of cytomegalovirus exposure and HLA in healthy donors. The PCR had 60 Vbeta and 13 Jbeta primers. Profiled with immunoSEQ multiplex PCR; TCRdb holds only in-frame clones, not every one. Among roughly 150,000 clones listed, over 70% were seen once. The sample comprised PBMCs. Source of these receptors: a woman aged 18-35 years in good health and CMV-seronegative.

The chain carries TRBV9 and TRBJ2-1; 11 bases line up with TRBD2. CDR3 length equals 16 residues. Germline CDR1 is SGDLS and CDR2 is YYNGEE. The trim removed 0 bases at V and 4 bases at J, leaving 3 bases unmatched. CDR3 amino acids: CASSVEASGGYNEQFF. The CDR3 DNA is TGTGCCAGCAGCGTAGAGGCTAGCGGGGGGTACAATGAGCAGTTCTTC.

The chain's CDR3 is CASSSSQGNTDTQYF. The CDR3 DNA is TGCGCCAGCAGTAGTTCACAGGGGAACACAGATACGCAGTATTTT. The gene calls are TRBV5-1 and TRBJ2-3, with 7 bases fitting TRBD1. Trimming cost V 5 bases and J 2 bases; bases outside gene matches: 8. CDR3 size: 15 residues. Germline V gives CDR1 SGHRS, CDR2 YFSETQ.

This clone has a single count. The junction does not match germline at one end; this may be a read error. This sequence joins TRBV30 and TRBJ1-2; no clear D gene. The CDR3 covers 13 residues. Germline V gene data show CDR1 as GTSNPN and CDR2 as SVGIG (reference sequence). CDR3 residues: CAWSVVGGREPSF. Written as DNA, the CDR3 is TGTGCCTGGAGTGTAGTCGGAGGGCGGGAGCCTTCTTTC.

This sequence joins TRBV10-3 and TRBJ1-1; D is perhaps TRBD1 (5 bases). Between the trimmed V and J ends, which lost 5 bases and 1 base, there was a span of 8 bases. The CDR3 runs to 13 residues. Germline-derived CDR1 and CDR2 are ENHRY and SYGVKD. CDR3 nucleotides: TGTGCCATCAGTCCAGGGAAGAACACTGAAGCTTTCTTT. This translates into CAISPGKNTEAFF.

The V call is TRBV7-8, the J call TRBJ2-2; 8 bases line up with TRBD2. With V trimmed by 4 bases and J by 4 bases, 17 bases remained unmatched. The CDR3 is 19 residues long. Germline V gene data show CDR1 as SGHVS and CDR2 as FQNEAQ. CDR3 in amino acids: CASSSGASGGRIVTGELFF. Written as DNA, the CDR3 is TGTGCCAGCAGCTCCGGGGCCAGCGGGGGACGAATAGTCACCGGGGAGCTGTTTTTT.

The chain joins TRBV6-1 to TRBJ2-7; 8 nucleotides line up with TRBD1. The ends lost 5 bases at V and 9 bases at J; junction bases unmatched: 6. The CDR3 loop spans 12 amino acids. Germline V gives CDR1 MNHNS, CDR2 SASEGT. CDR3 residues: CASSTQGDVQYF. The CDR3 coding sequence is TGTGCCAGCAGTACACAGGGGGACGTGCAGTACTTC.

The chain links TRBV10-2 to TRBJ1-2, with TRBD1 as a possible D gene (6 bases). V lost 3 bases, J lost 2 bases, and 10 bases lay in between. The length of the CDR3 is 14 residues. Germline V gives CDR1 WSHSY, CDR2 SAAADI. The CDR3 DNA reads TGCGCCAGCAGTGAAACTGGACAGAACTATGGCTACACCTTC. It specifies CASSETGQNYGYTF.

V is TRBV7-2 and J is TRBJ2-7; TRBD2 might be the D (5 bases). The CDR3 extends over 15 amino acids. The ends were cut back, 3 bases at V and 9 bases at J, with 21 bases in the middle. Germline V CDR1 and CDR2: SGHTA, FQGNSA. The CDR3 here is CASSFQDLLIRGQYF. The CDR3 DNA reads as TGTGCCAGCAGCTTCCAGGACCTACTCATACGGGGGCAGTACTTC.

The chain combines TRBV18 with TRBJ1-2, with D possibly matching TRBD1 (6 bases). There are 16 residues in the CDR3. From germline, CDR1 is KGHSH and CDR2 LQKENI. The germline V and J ends were trimmed by 3 bases and 3 bases, with 17 bases remaining between them. CDR3 sequence reads: CASSPTLNRADYGYTF. CDR3 nucleotides: TGTGCCAGCTCACCTACCCTAAACAGGGCTGACTATGGCTACACCTTC.

This chain joins TRBV7-6 and TRBJ2-7; D is perhaps TRBD2 (5 bases). The CDR3 spans 17 residues. Germline V gives CDR1 SGHVS, CDR2 FNYEAQ. The ends were cut back, 1 base at V and 3 bases at J, with 19 bases in the middle. This CDR3 is CASSLEALGGFYYEQYF. The CDR3 bases are TGTGCCAGCAGCTTAGAAGCCCTTGGCGGGTTTTACTACGAGCAGTACTTC.

This chain connects TRBV7-9 to TRBJ1-2; the D is unclear. The V end was cut by 0 bases, the J end by 4 bases, with 9 bases between. Looked up from germline, CDR1 is SEHNR and CDR2 is FQNEAQ (reference sequence). The CDR3 runs 14 residues. The CDR3 sequence is CASSLAQDSYGYTF. CDR3 coding DNA: TGTGCCAGCAGCTTAGCTCAGGACTCCTATGGCTACACCTTC.

This chain uses TRBV7-9 with TRBJ1-1, with unresolved D. The CDR3 sequence is 12 residues long. Germline loops: CDR1 SEHNR, CDR2 FQNEAQ (reference sequence). The germline V and J ends were trimmed by 1 base and 6 bases, with 6 bases remaining between them. This chain's CDR3 is CASSLGGSEAFF. For the CDR3, the DNA is TGTGCCAGCAGCTTAGGAGGCTCTGAAGCTTTCTTT.

The chain couples TRBV4-1 to TRBJ1-5, with TRBD1 matching 7 bases. J gave up 3 bases and V 4 bases, and 3 bases lay outside the gene matches. The CDR3 loop spans 14 amino acids. Germline loops: CDR1 MGHRA, CDR2 YSYEKL. The CDR3 DNA reads TGCGCCAGCAGCCCGGGACAGTTCAATCAGCCCCAGCATTTT. Protein product: CASSPGQFNQPQHF.

The V and J genes are TRBV19 and TRBJ1-5; 9 positions agree with TRBD1. The junction had 6 bases not matched to a gene; V was cut back by 7 bases and J by 2 bases. The CDR3 has 15 residues. CDR1 is LNHDA and CDR2 is SQIVND in the germline V gene (reference sequence). The CDR3 DNA reads TGTGCCAGTAAAACAGGGGGCGGAGGCAATCAGCCCCAGCATTTT. Protein product: CASKTGGGGNQPQHF.

The genes are TRBV4-2 and TRBJ2-2; TRBD1 is a possible D gene (5 bases). The germline CDR1 and CDR2 sequences are LGHNA and YNFKEQ. This CDR3 is built from 17 residues. Trimming pared 2 bases from V and 1 base from J, leaving 14 bases between. This CDR3 reads CASSQKTQGLNTGELFF. The CDR3 DNA sequence: TGTGCCAGCAGCCAAAAAACGCAGGGTCTGAACACCGGGGAGCTGTTTTTT.

The gene calls are TRBV29-1 and TRBJ1-5, with 10 bases aligning to TRBD1. Germline V gives CDR1 SQVTM, CDR2 ANQGSEA. V shed 7 bases and J 1 base; nucleotides not matched to a gene: 13. The CDR3 runs 17 residues. The chain's CDR3 is CSARRDRGTRSNQPQHF. DNA for the CDR3: TGCAGCGCTCGCCGGGACAGGGGAACGAGAAGCAATCAGCCCCAGCATTTT.

V usage is TRBV7-9 and J usage is TRBJ2-1, with D perhaps TRBD1 (7 bases). The CDR3 length is 15 residues. Germline assignment: CDR1 SEHNR and CDR2 FQNEAQ (reference sequence). Trimming shortened V by 6 bases and J by 7 bases, and 19 bases separated the two germline ends. The chain's CDR3 is CASSRGTVAQNEQFF. The CDR3 DNA follows: TGTGCCAGCAGTCGCGGGACAGTTGCCCAAAATGAGCAGTTCTTC.

CDR3 region: CASQKENTEAFF. CDR3 DNA sequence: TGTGCCTCCCAGAAAGAGAACACTGAAGCTTTCTTT. The chain links TRBV2 to TRBJ1-1; D unclear. The ends were cut back, 11 bases at V and 1 base at J, with 11 bases in the middle. Germline-derived CDR1 and CDR2 are SNHLY and FYNNEI. The CDR3 consists of 12 residues.

The CDR3 protein is CASQAQPNTGELFF. For the CDR3, the DNA is TGTGCCAGCCAGGCACAACCGAACACCGGGGAGCTGTTTTTT. The chain recombines TRBV18 with TRBJ2-2; unclear D gene. The CDR3 is 14 residues long. Germline V gene sequence: CDR1 KGHSH, CDR2 LQKENI. V dropped 8 bases and J dropped 0 bases, with 10 bases sitting between them. The full variable domain, rest sourced from reference TRBV18 and TRBJ2-2, is NAGVMQNPRHLVRRRGQEARLRCSPMKGHSHVYWYRQLPEEGLKFMVYLQKENIIDESGMPKERFSAEFPKEGPSILRIQQVVRGDSAAYFCASQAQPNTGELFFGEGSRLTVL.

The CDR3 DNA reads TGTGCCAGCAGCCTTACCGGGACAGGGAGCGGGGACACTGAAGCTTTCTTT. It codes for CASSLTGTGSGDTEAFF. The chain uses TRBV7-3 and TRBJ1-1; 9 bases are shared with TRBD1. The germline V gene encodes CDR1 SGHTA and CDR2 FQGTGA. The CDR3 is 17 amino acids. The V segment lost 5 bases and the J segment 3 bases; nucleotides outside the gene matches: 13.

The chain is built from TRBV4-2 and TRBJ2-5, with 9 bases aligning to TRBD2. The CDR3 is made up of 15 amino acids. Per germline, CDR1 LGHNA and CDR2 YNFKEQ. V was clipped by 0 bases and J by 5 bases; unmatched bases: 4. CDR3 region: CASSQERGGGETQYF. The CDR3 coding sequence is TGTGCCAGCAGCCAAGAGCGGGGGGGCGGGGAGACCCAGTACTTC.

The V gene is TRBV30, the J gene TRBJ1-2; D unclear. CDR3 length equals 12 residues. Germline lookup yields CDR1 GTSNPN and CDR2 SVGIG (reference sequence). The V and J ends lost 2 bases and 4 bases respectively, with 8 bases between them. The CDR3 is CAWSITSYGYTF. The CDR3 DNA reads TGTGCCTGGAGTATTACGAGCTATGGCTACACCTTC. Using reference TRBV30 and TRBJ1-2 for the parts outside the CDR3, the full variable domain is SQTIHQWPATLVQPVGSPLSLECTVEGTSNPNLYWYRQAAGRGLQLLFYSVGIGQISSEVPQNLSASRPQDRQFILSSKKLLLSDSGFYLCAWSITSYGYTFGSGTRLTVV.

The chain has TRBV7-9 and TRBJ1-3; D is undetermined. Germline V gene lookup returns CDR1 SEHNR and CDR2 FQNEAQ (reference sequence). This CDR3 has 15 residues. V lost 7 bases to trimming and J lost 4 bases, with 17 bases between them. CDR3 amino acids: CASTHRGRSGNTIYF. In DNA form, the CDR3 reads TGTGCCAGCACCCACCGAGGGAGGTCCGGAAACACCATATATTTT.